This T cell receptor beta chain was sequenced in a study of T cells after yellow fever vaccination. Study results and caveats: High-abundance clonotypes from the bulk population could contaminate FACS-sorted repertoires. The booster saw the reappearance of most primary-vaccination clones (more than 95% CD4, about 85% CD8). It was a small share of clonotypes that appeared in both CD4 and CD8 compartments.

The sample holds many counts of this clonotype. No antigen is known for it. Germline values: CDR1 MNHEY, CDR2 SVGEGT. The CDR3 runs 19 residues. V lost 2 bases to trimming and J lost 4 bases; unmatched junction nucleotides: 16. 5'RACE template switching generated TCR cDNA, adding a universal primer site and UMIs. TCRdb passed the 5' RACE reads through MiXCR, listing each CDR3 protein once. The sample consists of approximately 300,000 distinct CDR3 sequences, around 7% of them appearing once. Specimen: PBMCs, collected roughly 46 days after the first yellow fever vaccination. The rearrangement joins TRBV6-2 or TRBV6-3 to TRBJ2-1; TRBD1 matches 8 bases. This sequence was found in a man in his late teens or twenties who received the YFV17D yellow fever vaccine. The CDR3 bases are TGTGCCAGCAGTTACGCGAAGCCAGGGGGCATCGGGGCATACAATGAGCAGTTCTTC. It specifies CASSYAKPGGIGAYNEQFF.